Following are 13 T cell receptor beta chains from one sample sequenced in a study of blood T cells in healthy people across ages. The second PCR ran 7 to 11 cycles with a sample-barcoded 5' primer and J-beta primers. TCRdb analysed the 5' RACE reads with MiXCR anew, one entry per CDR3 protein. Among fewer than 950,000 distinct CDR3 sequences listed, 50% to 65% were seen once. Sequences were obtained from blood. These receptors all come from a man older than 75 in good health.

This clonotype was counted a few times. This chain connects TRBV20-1 to TRBJ2-6; TRBD1 agrees at 7 bases. The V gene's germline CDR1 is DFQATT and CDR2 SNEGSKA (reference sequence). The CDR3 spans 16 residues. V dropped 1 base and J dropped 4; count of bases not matched to a gene: 7. CDR3 region: CSARVTGSTGANVLTF. In DNA form, the CDR3 reads TGCAGTGCTAGAGTGACAGGGTCCACCGGGGCCAACGTCCTGACTTTC.

V is TRBV20-1 and J is TRBJ2-1, with D possibly being TRBD1 (5 bases). Germline V gene data show CDR1 as DFQATT and CDR2 as SNEGSKA (reference sequence). V was pared by 0 bases and J by 5 bases, with 23 bases between. The CDR3 consists of 18 residues. The CDR3 loop reads CSARDSGLMTEPHNEQFF. Here the CDR3 DNA reads TGCAGTGCTAGAGATTCGGGTCTCATGACAGAGCCCCACAATGAGCAGTTCTTC.

This chain uses TRBV18 with TRBJ2-7, with TRBD1 matching 8 bases. V was clipped by 6 bases and J by 2 bases; unmatched bases: 3. CDR1 is KGHSH, CDR2 LQKENI, per germline. CDR3 length: 13 residues. The DNA for the CDR3 is TGTGCCAGCTCGAAGGGACAGGCCTACGAGCAGTACTTC. Translating it yields CASSKGQAYEQYF.

This chain uses TRBV5-1 with TRBJ2-5, with 8 bases lining up with TRBD1. Germline trimming cut 2 bases from V and 3 bases from J; bases unmatched to any gene: 3. Germline-derived CDR1 and CDR2 are SGHRS and YFSETQ. This CDR3 has 14 amino acids. CDR3 region: CASSLWTGKETQYF. In DNA, the CDR3 is TGCGCCAGCAGCTTATGGACAGGGAAAGAGACCCAGTACTTC. Filled out from reference TRBV5-1 and TRBJ2-5, the complete variable domain reads KAGVTQTPRYLIKTRGQQVTLSCSPISGHRSVSWYQQTPGQGLQFLFEYFSETQRNKGNFPGRFSGRQFSNSRSEMNVSTLELGDSALYLCASSLWTGKETQYFGPGTRLLVL.

The chain has TRBV20-1 and TRBJ1-4; a possible D gene is TRBD1 (5 bases). Trimming took off 6 bases at V and 12 bases at J, with 23 bases between the two ends. CDR1 is DFQATT, CDR2 SNEGSKA, per germline (reference sequence). CDR3 length: 14 residues. CDR3 sequence: CSAATAGVHIELFF. The CDR3 DNA reads as TGCAGTGCCGCAACTGCGGGGGTCCACATAGAACTGTTTTTT.

The gene calls are TRBV7-2 and TRBJ2-1; a possible D gene is TRBD1 (6 bases). With 5 bases removed from V and 9 bases from J, the gap between germline ends came to 17 bases. This CDR3 has 14 residues. Germline V gene data show CDR1 as SGHTA and CDR2 as FQGNSA. DNA of the CDR3: TGTGCCAGCAGCGGGACAAATTCCGGCGGTGAGCAGTTCTTC. Translation gives CASSGTNSGGEQFF.

This clonotype was recorded only once. The chain combines TRBV18 with TRBJ2-1; the D gene is possibly TRBD2 (5 bases). The CDR3 is 16 amino acids. V dropped 3 bases and J dropped 3 bases, with 15 bases sitting between them. Germline V lookup: CDR1 KGHSH, CDR2 LQKENI. Here the CDR3 reads CASSPGIQLGYNEQFF. CDR3 bases: TGTGCCAGCTCACCCGGGATCCAATTAGGCTACAATGAGCAGTTCTTC.

This chain uses TRBV14 with TRBJ2-7; D not resolved. This CDR3 contains 11 residues. Per germline, CDR1 SGHDN and CDR2 FVKESK. V was cut by 1 base and J by 9 bases, with 7 bases left in between. Here the CDR3 DNA reads TGTGCCAGCAGCCAAGGACCTACGCAGTACTTC. It is translated as CASSQGPTQYF. Using reference TRBV14 and TRBJ2-7 for the parts outside the CDR3, the full variable domain is EAGVTQFPSHSVIEKGQTVTLRCDPISGHDNLYWYRRVMGKEIKFLLHFVKESKQDESGMPNNRFLAERTGGTYSTLKVQPAELEDSGVYFCASSQGPTQYFGPGTRLTVT.

The chain carries TRBV5-1 and TRBJ2-3; D uncertain. The length of the CDR3 is 15 residues. The germline V gene encodes CDR1 SGHRS and CDR2 YFSETQ. V was cut by 5 bases and J by 1 base, with 14 bases left in between. CDR3 amino acids: CASSGQPSGTDTQYF. CDR3 bases: TGCGCCAGCAGTGGGCAGCCCTCGGGCACAGATACGCAGTATTTT.

The CDR3 loop reads CASSLAALGVKYF. CDR3 nucleotide sequence: TGTGCCAGCAGCTTAGCGGCCCTCGGTGTTAAGTACTTC. The chain employs TRBV7-9 and TRBJ2-5; the D is unclear. The germline gives CDR1 SEHNR, CDR2 FQNEAQ (reference sequence). V was trimmed by 0 bases and J by 12 bases, leaving 14 bases between them. The CDR3 sequence is 13 residues long.

This clonotype was seen more than once but under ten times. The CDR3 loop reads CSARPTTGGVYGYTF. The CDR3 DNA follows: TGCAGTGCTAGGCCGACGACAGGGGGCGTCTATGGCTACACCTTC. The J gene is TRBJ1-2, the V gene TRBV20-1; TRBD1 matches 10 bases. The CDR3 extends over 15 amino acids. Germline assignment: CDR1 DFQATT and CDR2 SNEGSKA (reference sequence). V dropped 3 bases and J dropped 4; count of bases not matched to a gene: 8.

This clonotype was observed a handful of times. The V call is TRBV5-1, the J call TRBJ2-7; perhaps TRBD2 as D (6 bases). From germline, CDR1 is SGHRS and CDR2 YFSETQ. The V end was cut by 1 base, the J end by 6 bases, with 17 bases between. The CDR3 consists of 15 residues. The chain's CDR3 is CASSLQGLYKVEQYF. CDR3 bases: TGCGCCAGCAGCTTGCAGGGACTCTACAAGGTCGAGCAGTACTTC. The full variable domain, with the rest looked up from reference TRBV5-1 and TRBJ2-7, is KAGVTQTPRYLIKTRGQQVTLSCSPISGHRSVSWYQQTPGQGLQFLFEYFSETQRNKGNFPGRFSGRQFSNSRSEMNVSTLELGDSALYLCASSLQGLYKVEQYFGPGTRLTVT.

The chain employs TRBV7-8 and TRBJ2-7, with D perhaps given as TRBD1 or TRBD2 (5 bases each). Trimming removed 4 bases at V and 1 base at J, with 11 bases between. CDR3 size: 14 residues. Germline V gene sequence: CDR1 SGHVS, CDR2 FQNEAQ. CDR3 region: CASSWGRISYEQYF. CDR3 nucleotide sequence: TGTGCCAGCAGCTGGGGACGGATATCCTACGAGCAGTACTTC.